A single sample gave rise to the 8 T cell receptor beta chains below, sequenced in a study of cytomegalovirus exposure and HLA in healthy donors. Primers: 60 Vbeta forward and 13 Jbeta reverse. Assay used: immunoSEQ multiplex PCR; TCRdb lists only in-frame clones, some missing. The data contain about 200,000 clones, 82% of them seen just once; the ten biggest clones take up nearly 6%. The specimen was PBMCs. These TCRs come from a middle-aged man in good health and CMV-seropositive.

The V gene is TRBV7-9, the J gene TRBJ1-1, with TRBD1 matching over 11 bases. The CDR3 loop spans 16 amino acids. In germline, CDR1 is SEHNR, CDR2 FQNEAQ (reference sequence). V was clipped by 5 bases and J by 4 bases; unmatched bases: 9. CDR3 bases: TGTGCCAGCAGCACCGGGACAGGGGGTTCGGGCACTGAAGCTTTCTTT. It codes for CASSTGTGGSGTEAFF.

The rearrangement links TRBV2 to TRBJ2-7; D is undetermined. With 6 bases removed from V and 1 base from J, the gap between germline ends came to 7 bases. Germline values: CDR1 SNHLY, CDR2 FYNNEI. This CDR3 has 12 amino acids. CDR3 nucleotides: TGTGCCAGCAGCCCAGGATCCTACGAGCAGTACTTC. It translates to CASSPGSYEQYF.

J is TRBJ1-1 and V is TRBV19; 9 bases fit TRBD1. The germline V gene encodes CDR1 LNHDA and CDR2 SQIVND (reference sequence). The CDR3 totals 14 residues. The trim removed 7 bases at V and 2 bases at J, leaving 5 bases unmatched. The CDR3 DNA sequence: TGTGCCAGTATCCCGACAGGGGGTAACACTGAAGCTTTCTTT. It translates to CASIPTGGNTEAFF.

The count of this clone is one. The rearrangement joins TRBV27 to TRBJ2-1; possibly TRBD2 for D (5 bases). Germline CDR1 reads MNHEY; CDR2 reads SMNVEV (reference sequence). Trimming removed 3 bases at V and 0 bases at J, with 12 bases between. CDR3 size: 16 residues. This CDR3 is CASSLGSPRSYNEQFF. In DNA, the CDR3 is TGTGCCAGCAGTTTGGGGAGCCCGCGCTCCTACAATGAGCAGTTCTTC.

This CDR3 reads CSVKTSGRSSEQYV. CDR3 sequence (DNA): TGCAGCGTGAAGACTAGCGGGAGGTCTTCCGAGCAGTACGTC. This sequence joins TRBV29-1 and TRBJ2-7, with TRBD2 matching 13 bases. From germline, CDR1 is SQVTM and CDR2 ANQGSEA. The CDR3 runs to 14 residues. After removal of 6 bases from V and 6 bases from J, the junction contained 8 bases not matched to a gene.

This CDR3 is CSVGLLNTGELFF. CDR3 sequence (DNA): TGCAGCGTTGGTCTCTTGAACACCGGGGAGCTGTTTTTT. The chain has TRBV29-1 and TRBJ2-2; unclear D gene. Looked up from germline, CDR1 is SQVTM and CDR2 is ANQGSEA. V lost 4 bases to trimming and J lost 1 base, with 7 bases between them. The CDR3 runs 13 residues.

CDR3 DNA: TGCGCCAGCAGCTCGCTAGGAGGCACCTACGAGCAGTACTTC. It is translated as CASSSLGGTYEQYF. The chain has TRBV5-1 and TRBJ2-7; D possibly corresponds to TRBD2 (5 bases). Germline lookup yields CDR1 SGHRS and CDR2 YFSETQ. Trimming shortened V by 3 bases and J by 2 bases, and 12 bases separated the two germline ends. The CDR3 totals 14 residues. Full variable domain (remainder filled in from reference TRBV5-1 and TRBJ2-7): KAGVTQTPRYLIKTRGQQVTLSCSPISGHRSVSWYQQTPGQGLQFLFEYFSETQRNKGNFPGRFSGRQFSNSRSEMNVSTLELGDSALYLCASSSLGGTYEQYFGPGTRLTVT.

Only a few counts were recorded for this clone. This rearrangement joins TRBV5-6 to TRBJ2-1, with 12 bases fitting TRBD2. Germline CDR1 SGHDT, CDR2 YYEEEE. V dropped 2 bases and J dropped 6; count of bases not matched to a gene: 15. This CDR3 has 19 amino acids. CDR3 in amino acids: CASSFLTSGRIPTGNEQFF. The CDR3 DNA reads TGTGCCAGCAGCTTCCTCACTAGCGGGAGGATCCCTACGGGCAATGAGCAGTTCTTC. Full variable domain (missing parts from reference TRBV5-6 and TRBJ2-1): DAGVTQSPTHLIKTRGQQVTLRCSPKSGHDTVSWYQQALGQGPQFIFQYYEEEERQRGNFPDRFSGHQFPNYSSELNVNALLLGDSALYLCASSFLTSGRIPTGNEQFFGPGTRLTVL.